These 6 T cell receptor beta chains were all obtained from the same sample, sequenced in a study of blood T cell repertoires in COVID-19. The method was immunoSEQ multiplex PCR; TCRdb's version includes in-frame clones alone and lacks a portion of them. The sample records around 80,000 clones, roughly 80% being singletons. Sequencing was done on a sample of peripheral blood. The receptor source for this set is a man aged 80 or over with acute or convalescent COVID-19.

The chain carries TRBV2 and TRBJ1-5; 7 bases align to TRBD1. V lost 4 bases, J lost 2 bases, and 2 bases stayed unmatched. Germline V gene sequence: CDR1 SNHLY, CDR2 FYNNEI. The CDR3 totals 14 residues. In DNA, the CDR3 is TGTGCCAGCAGTGCGGGGACAGGCAATCAGCCCCAGCATTTT. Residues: CASSAGTGNQPQHF.

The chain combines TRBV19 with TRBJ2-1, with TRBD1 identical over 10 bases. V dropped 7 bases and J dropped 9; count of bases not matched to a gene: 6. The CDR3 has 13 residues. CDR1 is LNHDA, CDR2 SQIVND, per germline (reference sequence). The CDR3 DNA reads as TGTGCCAGTACCGGACAGGGGGAAGGTGAGCAGTTCTTC. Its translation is CASTGQGEGEQFF. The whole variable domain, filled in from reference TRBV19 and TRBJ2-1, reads DGGITQSPKYLFRKEGQNVTLSCEQNLNHDAMYWYRQDPGQGLRLIYYSQIVNDFQKGDIAEGYSVSREKKESFPLTVTSAQKNPTAFYLCASTGQGEGEQFFGPGTRLTVL.

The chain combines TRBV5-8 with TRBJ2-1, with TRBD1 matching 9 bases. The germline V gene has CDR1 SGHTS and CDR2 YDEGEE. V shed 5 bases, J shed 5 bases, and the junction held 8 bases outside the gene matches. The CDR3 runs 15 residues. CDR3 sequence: CASSSGTGRDNEQFF. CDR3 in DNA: TGTGCCAGCAGTTCCGGGACAGGGAGGGACAATGAGCAGTTCTTC.

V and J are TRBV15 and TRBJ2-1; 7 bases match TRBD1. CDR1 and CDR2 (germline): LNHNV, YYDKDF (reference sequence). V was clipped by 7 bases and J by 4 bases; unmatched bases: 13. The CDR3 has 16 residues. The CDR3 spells CATNPMRTGGYNEQFF. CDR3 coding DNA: TGTGCCACCAACCCGATGAGGACAGGCGGATACAATGAGCAGTTCTTC.

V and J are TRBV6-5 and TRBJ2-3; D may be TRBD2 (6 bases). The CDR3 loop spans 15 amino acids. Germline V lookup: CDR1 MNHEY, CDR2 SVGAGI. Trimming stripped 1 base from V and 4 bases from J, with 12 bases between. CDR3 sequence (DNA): TGTGCCAGCAGTTACTATGCGGGGACCCCAGATACGCAGTATTTT. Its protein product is CASSYYAGTPDTQYF.

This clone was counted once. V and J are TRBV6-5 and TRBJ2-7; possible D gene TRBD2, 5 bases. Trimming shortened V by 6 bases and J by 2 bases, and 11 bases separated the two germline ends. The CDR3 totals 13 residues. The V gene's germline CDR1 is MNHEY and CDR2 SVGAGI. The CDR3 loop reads CASRVGLPYEQYF. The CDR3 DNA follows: TGTGCCAGCAGGGTCGGACTGCCCTACGAGCAGTACTTC.